The 26 T cell receptor beta chains below all came from one sample that was sequenced in a study of PD-1 blockade in classical Hodgkin lymphoma. Each and every patient relapsed after autologous stem cell transplantation, and patients got differing brentuximab vedotin exposure. Profiling relied on immunoSEQ multiplex PCR, and the TCRdb table lists in-frame clones only, not all of them. This sample yields around 20,000 clones, of which about 80% are seen a single time; about 40% belongs to the top ten. The sample consisted of peripheral blood mononuclear cells (PBMCs), taken before the second cycle of nivolumab. The receptors stem from a human donor with classical Hodgkin lymphoma.

The V and J genes are TRBV5-5 and TRBJ2-7; the match to TRBD2 covers 9 bases. Trimming took 0 bases from V and 5 from J; bases not matched to a gene: 9. Germline values: CDR1 SGHKS, CDR2 YYEKEE (reference sequence). This CDR3 has 16 amino acids. The CDR3 sequence: CASSLAGGRARDEQYF. As DNA, the CDR3 is TGTGCCAGCAGCTTGGCGGGCGGGAGGGCCCGGGACGAGCAGTACTTC.

The rearrangement uses TRBV11-2 and TRBJ2-2, with D possibly matching TRBD2 (5 bases). Looked up from germline, CDR1 is SGHAT and CDR2 is FQNNGV. With 6 bases removed from V and 1 base from J, the gap between germline ends came to 12 bases. The CDR3 is made up of 15 amino acids. The CDR3: CASRNPGLNTGELFF. The CDR3 bases are TGTGCCAGCAGGAACCCCGGACTGAACACCGGGGAGCTGTTTTTT.

V gene TRBV6-1 combines with J gene TRBJ1-1; no reliable D call. The CDR3 loop spans 13 amino acids. The germline V and J ends were trimmed by 6 bases and 2 bases, with 10 bases remaining between them. The germline CDR1 and CDR2 sequences are MNHNS and SASEGT. The CDR3 is CASSPGRNTEAFF. In DNA form, the CDR3 reads TGTGCCAGCAGCCCCGGTAGAAACACTGAAGCTTTCTTT.

Only a few counts were recorded for this clone. The gene calls are TRBV5-1 and TRBJ2-1; 10 nucleotides match TRBD2. CDR1 is SGHRS and CDR2 is YFSETQ in the germline V gene. The CDR3 length is 15 residues. Losses at the gene ends were 4 bases for V and 5 bases for J; bases not matched to a gene: 6. CDR3 in DNA: TGCGCCAGCAGCAGAAAGCGGGAGGGAAACAATGAGCAGTTCTTC. Its translation: CASSRKREGNNEQFF.

The V and J genes are TRBV19 and TRBJ1-5; D uncertain. Germline V gene lookup returns CDR1 LNHDA and CDR2 SQIVND (reference sequence). The CDR3 extends over 12 amino acids. V lost 3 bases and J 11 bases, leaving 11 bases between the germline ends. The CDR3 sequence: CASSMSGWAQHF. The DNA for the CDR3 is TGTGCCAGTAGTATGTCGGGGTGGGCCCAGCATTTT.

This clone has only a few counts. The chain uses TRBV29-1 and TRBJ2-5; weak D call: TRBD1 (5 bases). This CDR3 region has 15 residues. V was pared by 6 bases and J by 4 bases, with 21 bases between. CDR1 is SQVTM, CDR2 ANQGSEA, per germline. CDR3 sequence: CSVSLSGKGRETQYF. CDR3 bases: TGCAGCGTGAGCCTCTCAGGGAAGGGTAGAGAGACCCAGTACTTC.

V gene TRBV6-5 combines with J gene TRBJ1-5; tentatively, D is TRBD1 (6 bases). Trimming left V 5 bases short and J 0 bases short, with 11 bases between. The CDR3 loop spans 15 amino acids. CDR1 and CDR2 from the germline V gene are MNHEY and SVGAGI. Here the CDR3 reads CASSVQGYSNQPQHF. Here the CDR3 DNA reads TGTGCCAGCAGTGTACAGGGCTATAGCAATCAGCCCCAGCATTTT.

In this sample, this clone turned up a few times. For the CDR3, the DNA is TGCGCCAGCAGCCAAGTTACGTCCGGGGACGGTAACACCATATATTTT. It yields the protein CASSQVTSGDGNTIYF. J is TRBJ1-3 and V is TRBV4-1; D perhaps matches TRBD1 (5 bases). The V end was cut by 1 base, the J end by 7 bases, with 17 bases between. CDR1 is MGHRA, CDR2 YSYEKL, per germline. The CDR3 extends over 16 amino acids.

The rearrangement links TRBV30 to TRBJ1-2; no clear D gene. The V and J ends lost 0 bases and 3 bases respectively, with 8 bases between them. This CDR3 spans 13 amino acids. Germline CDR1 reads GTSNPN; CDR2 reads SVGIG (reference sequence). The CDR3 coding sequence is TGTGCCTGGAGTGTAGGCCGGTACTATGGCTACACCTTC. Translated: CAWSVGRYYGYTF.

CDR3 in DNA: TGTGCCAGCAGCTCGGGAGTAGGCGAGACCCAGTACTTC. Protein product: CASSSGVGETQYF. The gene calls are TRBV7-8 and TRBJ2-5; tentative D call: TRBD2 (6 bases). This CDR3 is built from 13 residues. Between the trimmed V and J ends, which lost 4 bases and 5 bases, there was a span of 11 bases. The V gene's germline CDR1 is SGHVS and CDR2 FQNEAQ.

The chain carries TRBV7-2 and TRBJ1-4; D gene ambiguous. CDR1 is SGHTA, CDR2 FQGNSA, per germline. The CDR3 is 13 amino acids. V dropped 3 bases and J dropped 5 bases, with 7 bases sitting between them. The CDR3 sequence: CASSFHSNEKLFF. CDR3 DNA: TGTGCCAGCAGCTTTCACAGCAATGAAAAACTGTTTTTT.

This clone turned up a few times. This chain links TRBV19 with TRBJ1-2, with 7 nucleotides matching TRBD1. CDR3 length: 15 residues. Germline CDR1 is LNHDA and CDR2 is SQIVND (reference sequence). The V and J ends lost 2 bases and 4 bases, in that order; junction bases with no gene match: 7. As DNA, the CDR3 is TGTGCCAGTAGTATAAGGGAGGGGGCCGGCTATGGCTACACCTTC. As protein: CASSIREGAGYGYTF.

This sequence joins TRBV10-2 and TRBJ1-3, with D hard to call. Looked up from germline, CDR1 is WSHSY and CDR2 is SAAADI. The ends were cut back, 6 bases at V and 3 bases at J, with 9 bases in the middle. This CDR3 is 13 amino acids long. The CDR3 protein is CASRQGSGNTIYF. The CDR3 DNA reads as TGCGCCAGCAGACAAGGCAGTGGAAACACCATATATTTT.

The table lists this clone with a few counts. The chain has TRBV10-3 and TRBJ1-2; 10 bases line up with TRBD1. The V gene's germline CDR1 is ENHRY and CDR2 SYGVKD. J was trimmed by 4 bases and V by 10 bases; bases with no gene match: 12. This CDR3 comprises 15 residues. CDR3 DNA sequence: TGTGCCACAAAGGCCGACAGGGGGCGCGGCTATGGCTACACCTTC. Its translation: CATKADRGRGYGYTF.

The table lists this clone with a few counts. V usage is TRBV6-4 and J usage is TRBJ1-1, with D tentatively TRBD1 (5 bases). Per germline, CDR1 MRHNA and CDR2 SNTAGT. The V gene lost 0 bases and the J gene lost 4 bases, with 9 bases spanning the gap. The CDR3 loop spans 14 amino acids. The CDR3 DNA is TGTGCCAGCAGTGACTCCGACAGAGCCACTGAAGCTTTCTTT. Translation gives CASSDSDRATEAFF.

The rearrangement joins TRBV4-1 to TRBJ1-5, with 8 bases lining up with TRBD1. The CDR3 runs 16 residues. J lost 3 bases, V lost 0 bases, and 4 bases had no gene match. Germline loops: CDR1 MGHRA, CDR2 YSYEKL. The CDR3 protein is CASSQERTGFNQPQHF. The CDR3 DNA reads TGCGCCAGCAGCCAAGAAAGGACAGGGTTCAATCAGCCCCAGCATTTT.

This clone is judged medium-sized. The chain recombines TRBV6-5 with TRBJ2-7; D gene uncertain. The CDR3 totals 12 residues. V shed 6 bases and J shed 9 bases, with 15 bases lying between them. The germline V gene encodes CDR1 MNHEY and CDR2 SVGAGI. CDR3 in amino acids: CASSTVGWVQYF. DNA of the CDR3: TGTGCCAGCAGCACCGTGGGTTGGGTGCAGTACTTC.

The CDR3 nucleotides are TGCAGCGTTGAAGTGGGAGGGAGCACTGAAGCTTTCTTT. It codes for CSVEVGGSTEAFF. The chain is built from TRBV29-1 and TRBJ1-1; no clear D. Deletions cut 1 base from V and 4 bases from J, with 10 bases between. Germline V gene data show CDR1 as SQVTM and CDR2 as ANQGSEA. The CDR3 loop spans 13 amino acids.

The rearrangement links TRBV27 to TRBJ1-5; 9 nucleotides agree with TRBD1. CDR3 length: 15 amino acids. Germline trimming cut 6 bases from V and 3 bases from J; bases unmatched to any gene: 6. Germline V CDR1 and CDR2: MNHEY, SMNVEV (reference sequence). The CDR3 spells CASSSGQGDNQPQHF. CDR3 nucleotides: TGTGCCAGCAGCTCGGGACAGGGCGACAATCAGCCCCAGCATTTT.

The chain combines TRBV2 with TRBJ2-7; 11 bases are a match to TRBD2. V shed 8 bases and J 4 bases; nucleotides not matched to a gene: 7. The CDR3 is made up of 14 amino acids. Germline values: CDR1 SNHLY, CDR2 FYNNEI. CDR3 in amino acids: CASCNGTSGYEQYF. CDR3 in DNA: TGTGCCAGCTGTAACGGGACTAGCGGTTACGAGCAGTACTTC.

V and J are TRBV4-1 and TRBJ1-4, with D perhaps TRBD1 (5 bases). This CDR3 is 15 amino acids long. The germline V and J ends were trimmed by 7 bases and 6 bases, with 18 bases remaining between them. From germline, CDR1 is MGHRA and CDR2 YSYEKL. Here the CDR3 DNA reads TGCGCCAGCACCCGAGCGACAGACCCCTATGAAAAACTGTTTTTT. This sequence encodes CASTRATDPYEKLFF.

The chain recombines TRBV18 with TRBJ1-1; D is possibly TRBD1 (6 bases). Germline assignment: CDR1 KGHSH and CDR2 LQKENI. There are 13 residues in the CDR3. The germline V and J ends were trimmed by 3 bases and 3 bases, with 8 bases remaining between them. In DNA form, the CDR3 reads TGTGCCAGCTCACCTTACAGGGACACTGAAGCTTTCTTT. It specifies CASSPYRDTEAFF.

This clone was detected only a few times. The J gene is TRBJ2-2, the V gene TRBV4-1; the match to TRBD1 covers 8 bases. Unmatched junction bases numbered 8, after V lost 1 base and J lost 4 bases. This CDR3 spans 17 amino acids. Germline V CDR1 and CDR2: MGHRA, YSYEKL. CDR3 residues: CASSQAFGQGGTGELFF. CDR3 sequence (DNA): TGCGCCAGCAGCCAAGCGTTCGGACAGGGCGGCACCGGGGAGCTGTTTTTT.

The genes are TRBV29-1 and TRBJ1-1; D gene uncertain. With 7 bases removed from V and 4 bases from J, the gap between germline ends came to 10 bases. Germline assignment: CDR1 SQVTM and CDR2 ANQGSEA. The CDR3 runs to 11 residues. The CDR3 spells CSGARGTEAFF. The CDR3 nucleotides read TGCAGCGGGGCGCGGGGCACTGAAGCTTTCTTT.

This clone was detected only a few times. The genes are TRBV10-3 and TRBJ1-3; D is uncertain. V was shortened by 8 bases and J by 2 bases, with 10 bases between the two germline ends. In germline, CDR1 is ENHRY, CDR2 SYGVKD. The CDR3 has 13 residues. The CDR3 loop is CAIEGGTGNTIYF. The CDR3 coding sequence is TGTGCCATCGAGGGCGGTACTGGAAACACCATATATTTT.

CDR3 sequence: CASGRTDSGNTIYF. Here the CDR3 DNA reads TGTGCCAGTGGACGGACGGACTCTGGAAACACCATATATTTT. The chain has TRBV19 and TRBJ1-3; D not certain. CDR1 and CDR2 from the germline V gene are LNHDA and SQIVND (reference sequence). CDR3 length: 14 residues. Trimming cost V 8 bases and J 0 bases, with 11 bases left between them.